This T cell receptor beta chain was obtained from a study of blood T cells in healthy people across ages. Overall study results and limits: Both higher diversity and more naive CD4+ cells marked long-lived donors when set against aged donors.

To note about this clonotype: Its cognate antigen is unknown.

Together with a sample-barcoded 5' primer, a J-beta primer mix was included in a second PCR lasting roughly 6 to 12 cycles. A template-switch adaptor containing 12 random nucleotides labeled each cDNA molecule. TCRdb re-analysed the 5' RACE reads in MiXCR, keeping a single row per CDR3 protein. Among 1,100,000 or so distinct CDR3 sequences listed, under 45% were seen once. Losses at the gene ends were 3 bases for V and 3 bases for J; bases not matched to a gene: 1. Per germline, CDR1 SGHTA and CDR2 FQGNSA. CDR3 size: 14 residues. Specimen: blood. The chain has TRBV7-2 and TRBJ1-2; TRBD1 aligns across 10 bases. This clonotype was sampled from a woman aged 55-69 years in good health. CDR3 sequence reads: CASSLGTGDYGYTF. The DNA of the CDR3 is TGTGCCAGCAGCTTGGGGACAGGGGACTATGGCTACACCTTC.